This record concerns one TCR beta chain sequence. This specimen belongs to a study of blood T cell repertoires in COVID-19. Study as a whole: COVID-19 samples from acute and convalescent phases originated in the United States, Italy and Spain. The cDNA or gDNA used as material had been derived from T cells, B-cell-depleted T cells, or PBMCs.

CDR3 length: 16 residues. The V gene end was trimmed by 7 bases and the J gene end by 10 bases; junction bases not matched to a gene: 18. Germline lookup yields CDR1 WNHNN and CDR2 SYGVQD (reference sequence). Authors' analysis steps: Estimation of nucleated cell counts was performed using reference gene primer amplification. Profiling relied on immunoSEQ multiplex PCR, and the TCRdb table lists in-frame clones only, not all of them. That table gives V, J and clone size, and the DNA gave D and trimming. There are roughly 73,000 clones in the sample; more than 75% occur only once, and 1.1% to 1.5% lies in the top ten.

The receptor's source is a human donor in a cohort sampled during active COVID-19. The chain carries TRBV10-1 and TRBJ2-1; TRBD2 matches 8 bases. Sequencing input: peripheral blood. Written as DNA, the CDR3 is TGCGCCAGCACGCCCGGGGGGACTAGGCAACCCCGGGAGCAGTTCTTC. This gives the protein CASTPGGTRQPREQFF.